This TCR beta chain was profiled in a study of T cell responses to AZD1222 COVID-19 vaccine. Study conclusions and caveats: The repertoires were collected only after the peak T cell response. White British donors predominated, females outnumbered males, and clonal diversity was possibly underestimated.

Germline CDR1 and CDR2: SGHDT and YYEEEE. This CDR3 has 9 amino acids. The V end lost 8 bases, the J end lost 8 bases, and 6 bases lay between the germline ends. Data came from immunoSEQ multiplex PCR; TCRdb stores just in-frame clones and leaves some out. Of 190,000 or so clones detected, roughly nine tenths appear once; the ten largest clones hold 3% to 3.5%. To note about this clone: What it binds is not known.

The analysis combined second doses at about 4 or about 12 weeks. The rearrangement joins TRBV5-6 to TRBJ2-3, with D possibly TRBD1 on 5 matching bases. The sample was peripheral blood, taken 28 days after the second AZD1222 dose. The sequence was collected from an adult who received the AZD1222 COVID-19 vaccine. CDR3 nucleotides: TGTGCCAGGCAGGGTACGCAGTATTTT. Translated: CARQGTQYF.